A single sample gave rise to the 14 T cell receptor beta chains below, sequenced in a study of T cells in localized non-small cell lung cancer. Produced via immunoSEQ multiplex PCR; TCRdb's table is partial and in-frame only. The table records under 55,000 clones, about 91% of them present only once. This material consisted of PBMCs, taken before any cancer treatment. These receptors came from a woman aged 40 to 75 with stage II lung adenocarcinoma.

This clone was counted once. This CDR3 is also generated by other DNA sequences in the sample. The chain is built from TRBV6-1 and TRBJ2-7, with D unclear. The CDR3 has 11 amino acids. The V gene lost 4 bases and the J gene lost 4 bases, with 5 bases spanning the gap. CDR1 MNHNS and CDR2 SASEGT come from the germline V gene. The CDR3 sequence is CASSGFYEQYF. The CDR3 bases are TGTGCCAGCAGTGGCTTTTACGAGCAGTACTTC.

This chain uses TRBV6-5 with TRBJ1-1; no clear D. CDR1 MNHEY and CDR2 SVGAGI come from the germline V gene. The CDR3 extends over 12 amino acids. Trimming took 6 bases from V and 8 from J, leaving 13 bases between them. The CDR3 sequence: CASSPRGIEAFF. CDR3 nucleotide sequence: TGTGCCAGCAGCCCGCGAGGGATAGAAGCTTTCTTT.

CDR3 amino acids: CASTPRQAPYEQYF. The CDR3 nucleotides are TGTGCCAGCACCCCGAGACAGGCCCCCTACGAGCAGTACTTC. The J gene is TRBJ2-7, the V gene TRBV11-2, with TRBD1 as a possible D gene (6 bases). From germline, CDR1 is SGHAT and CDR2 FQNNGV. The CDR3 is 14 amino acids. V lost 7 bases to trimming and J lost 2 bases, with 15 bases between them. Filled out from reference TRBV11-2 and TRBJ2-7, the complete variable domain reads EAGVAQSPRYKIIEKRQSVAFWCNPISGHATLYWYQQILGQGPKLLIQFQNNGVVDDSQLPKDRFSAERLKGVDSTLKIQPAKLEDSAVYLCASTPRQAPYEQYFGPGTRLTVT.

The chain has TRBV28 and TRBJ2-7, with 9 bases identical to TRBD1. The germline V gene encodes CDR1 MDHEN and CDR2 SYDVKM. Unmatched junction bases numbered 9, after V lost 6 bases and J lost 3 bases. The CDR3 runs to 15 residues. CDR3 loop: CASRSSGTGIYEQYF. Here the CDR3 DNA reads TGTGCCAGCAGATCTTCCGGGACAGGGATCTACGAGCAGTACTTC.

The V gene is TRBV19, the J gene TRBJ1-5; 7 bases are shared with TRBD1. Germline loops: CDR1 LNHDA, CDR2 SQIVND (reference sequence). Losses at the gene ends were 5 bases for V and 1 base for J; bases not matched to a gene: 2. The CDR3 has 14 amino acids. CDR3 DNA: TGTGCCAGTAGTCTGACAGGGAGCAATCAGCCCCAGCATTTT. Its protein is CASSLTGSNQPQHF.

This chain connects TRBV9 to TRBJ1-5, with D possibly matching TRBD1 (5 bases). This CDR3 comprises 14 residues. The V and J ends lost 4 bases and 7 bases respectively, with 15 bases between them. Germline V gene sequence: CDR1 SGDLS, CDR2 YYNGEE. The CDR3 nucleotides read TGTGCCAGCAGCCTCAGCTGGGGGGGACAGCCCCAGCATTTT. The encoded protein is CASSLSWGGQPQHF.

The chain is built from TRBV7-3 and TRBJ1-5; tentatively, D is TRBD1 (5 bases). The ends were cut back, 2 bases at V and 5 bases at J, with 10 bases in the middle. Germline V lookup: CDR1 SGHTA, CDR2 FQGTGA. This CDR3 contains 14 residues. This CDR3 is CASSLRGVYQPQHF. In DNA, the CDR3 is TGTGCCAGCAGCTTACGGGGGGTATATCAGCCCCAGCATTTT.

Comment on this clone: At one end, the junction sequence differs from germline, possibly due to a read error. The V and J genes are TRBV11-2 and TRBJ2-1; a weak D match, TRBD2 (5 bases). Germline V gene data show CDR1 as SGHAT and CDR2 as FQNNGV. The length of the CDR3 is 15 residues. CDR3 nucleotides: TGTGCCAGCAGCGTAGAGGGTACCCCATACAATGAGCAGTTCTTC. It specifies CASSVEGTPYNEQFF.

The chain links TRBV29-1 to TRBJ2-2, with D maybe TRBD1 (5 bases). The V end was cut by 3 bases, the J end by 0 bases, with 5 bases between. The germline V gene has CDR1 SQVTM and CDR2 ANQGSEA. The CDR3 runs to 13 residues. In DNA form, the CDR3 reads TGCAGCGTTGACAGGGCGAACACCGGGGAGCTGTTTTTT. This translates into CSVDRANTGELFF.

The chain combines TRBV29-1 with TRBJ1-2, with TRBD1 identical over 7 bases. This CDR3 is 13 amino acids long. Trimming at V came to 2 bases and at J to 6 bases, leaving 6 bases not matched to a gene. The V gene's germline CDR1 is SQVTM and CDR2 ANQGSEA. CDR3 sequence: CSVELNRGNGYTF. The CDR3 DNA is TGCAGCGTTGAATTGAACAGGGGTAATGGCTACACCTTC. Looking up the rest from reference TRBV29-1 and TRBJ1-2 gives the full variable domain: SAVISQKPSRDICQRGTSLTIQCQVDSQVTMMFWYRQQPGQSLTLIATANQGSEATYESGFVIDKFPISRPNLTFSTLTVSNMSPEDSSIYLCSVELNRGNGYTFGSGTRLTVV.

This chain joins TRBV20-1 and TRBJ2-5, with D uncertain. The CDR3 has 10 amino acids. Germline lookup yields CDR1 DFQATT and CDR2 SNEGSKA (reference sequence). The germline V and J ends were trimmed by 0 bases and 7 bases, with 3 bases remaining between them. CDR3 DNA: TGCAGTGCTAGAGATGGGACCCAGTACTTC. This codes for CSARDGTQYF.

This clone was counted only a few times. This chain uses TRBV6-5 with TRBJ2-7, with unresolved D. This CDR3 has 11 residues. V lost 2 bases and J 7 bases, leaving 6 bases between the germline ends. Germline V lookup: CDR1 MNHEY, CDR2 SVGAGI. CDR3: CASSYGGEQYF. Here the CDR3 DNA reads TGTGCCAGCAGTTACGGCGGAGAGCAGTACTTC.

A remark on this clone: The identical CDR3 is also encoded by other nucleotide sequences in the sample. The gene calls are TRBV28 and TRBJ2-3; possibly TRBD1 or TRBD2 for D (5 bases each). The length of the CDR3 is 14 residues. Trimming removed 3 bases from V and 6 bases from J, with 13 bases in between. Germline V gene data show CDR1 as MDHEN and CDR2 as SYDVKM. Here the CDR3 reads CASSFLSGTDTQYF. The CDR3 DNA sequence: TGTGCCAGCAGTTTTCTTTCGGGGACGGATACGCAGTATTTT.

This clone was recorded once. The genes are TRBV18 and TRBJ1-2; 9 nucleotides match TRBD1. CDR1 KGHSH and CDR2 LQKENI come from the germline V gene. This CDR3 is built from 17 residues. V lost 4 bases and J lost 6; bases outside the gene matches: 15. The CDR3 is CASSRVLGQGEVDGYTF. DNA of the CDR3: TGTGCCAGCTCACGGGTTTTGGGACAGGGAGAAGTCGATGGCTACACCTTC.